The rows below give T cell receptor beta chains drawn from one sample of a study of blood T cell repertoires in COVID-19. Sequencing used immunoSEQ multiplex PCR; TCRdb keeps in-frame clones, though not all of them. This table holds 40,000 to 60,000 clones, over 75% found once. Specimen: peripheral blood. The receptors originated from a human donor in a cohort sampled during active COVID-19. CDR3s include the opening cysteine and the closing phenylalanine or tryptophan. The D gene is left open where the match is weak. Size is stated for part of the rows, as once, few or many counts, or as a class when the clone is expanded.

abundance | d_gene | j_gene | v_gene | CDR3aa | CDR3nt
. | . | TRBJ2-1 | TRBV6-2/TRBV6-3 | CASSNGGMGEQFF | TGTGCCAGCAGCAACGGAGGGATGGGTGAGCAGTTCTTC
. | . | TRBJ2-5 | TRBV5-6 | CASSFAPVIDQYF | TGTGCCAGCAGCTTCGCCCCCGTTATAGACCAGTACTTC
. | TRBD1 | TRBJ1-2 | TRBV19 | CASSMGQGQGYGYTF | TGTGCCAGTAGTATGGGACAGGGGCAAGGGTATGGCTACACCTTC
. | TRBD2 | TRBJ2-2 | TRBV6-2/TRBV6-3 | CASSYPKGLADTGELFF | TGTGCCAGCAGTTACCCTAAGGGGCTAGCGGACACCGGGGAGCTGTTTTTT
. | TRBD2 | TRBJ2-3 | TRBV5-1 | CASSAGAGGPADTQYF | TGCGCCAGCAGCGCGGGGGCGGGGGGCCCGGCAGATACGCAGTATTTT
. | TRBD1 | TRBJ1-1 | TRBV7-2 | CASSSGSGGHTEAFF | TGTGCCAGCAGCTCGGGTTCAGGGGGACACACTGAAGCTTTCTTT
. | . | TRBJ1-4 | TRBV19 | CASSAQGANEKLFF | TGTGCCAGTAGTGCACAGGGAGCTAATGAAAAACTGTTTTTT
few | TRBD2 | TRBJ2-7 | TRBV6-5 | CASSYLAGIVSEQYF | TGTGCCAGCAGTTACTTAGCGGGGATTGTCTCCGAGCAGTACTTC
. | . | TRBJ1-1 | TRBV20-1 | CSASSGGGRRGTEAFF | TGCAGTGCTAGTTCTGGCGGGGGACGACGAGGGACTGAAGCTTTCTTT
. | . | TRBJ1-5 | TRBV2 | CASSGTGNSNQPQHF | TGTGCCAGCAGCGGGACTGGAAATAGCAATCAGCCCCAGCATTTT
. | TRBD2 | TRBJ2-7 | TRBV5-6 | CASSLVGTSGYEQYF | TGTGCCAGCAGCTTAGTAGGGACTAGCGGCTACGAGCAGTACTTC
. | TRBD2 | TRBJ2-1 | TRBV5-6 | CASTEGLAVREQFF | TGTGCCAGCACCGAGGGACTAGCCGTCCGTGAGCAGTTCTTC
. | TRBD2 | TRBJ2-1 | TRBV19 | CASSTETSGRVNEQFF | TGTGCCAGTAGTACCGAAACTAGCGGGAGAGTCAATGAGCAGTTCTTC
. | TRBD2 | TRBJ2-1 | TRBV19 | CAAGAGFLSYNEQFF | TGTGCCGCGGGAGCCGGGTTTCTCTCCTACAATGAGCAGTTCTTC
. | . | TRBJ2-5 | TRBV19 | CASRAQGSRETQYF | TGTGCCAGTAGGGCCCAGGGGAGTCGAGAGACCCAGTACTTC
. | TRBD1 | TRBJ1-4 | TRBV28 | CASSSIRRQGLKLFF | TGTGCCAGCAGTTCGATCCGGAGACAGGGATTAAAACTGTTTTTT
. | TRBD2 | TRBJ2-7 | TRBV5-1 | CASSLTSGSYEQYF | TGCGCCAGCAGCTTGACTAGCGGGAGCTACGAGCAGTACTTC
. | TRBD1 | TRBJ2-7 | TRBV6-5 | CASRFGQGVTYEQYF | TGTGCCAGCAGATTCGGACAGGGGGTTACATACGAGCAGTACTTC
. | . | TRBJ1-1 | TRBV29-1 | CSVHRGYKNTEAFF | TGCAGCGTCCACAGAGGGTATAAGAACACTGAAGCTTTCTTT
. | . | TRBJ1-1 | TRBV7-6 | CASSFQSYTEAFF | TGTGCCAGCAGCTTTCAGTCTTACACTGAAGCTTTCTTT
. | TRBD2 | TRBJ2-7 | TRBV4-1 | CASSQVATSFDEQYF | TGCGCCAGCAGCCAAGTGGCGACTAGCTTCGACGAGCAGTACTTC
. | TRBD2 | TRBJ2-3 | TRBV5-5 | CASSLRPTSGGTDTQYF | TGTGCCAGCAGCTTGAGGCCGACTAGCGGGGGTACAGATACGCAGTATTTT
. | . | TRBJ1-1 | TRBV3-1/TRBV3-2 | CASSQEGQGTFEAFF | TGTGCCAGCAGCCAAGAAGGCCAGGGAACCTTTGAAGCTTTCTTT
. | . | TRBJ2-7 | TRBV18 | CASSPRAGASYEQYF | TGTGCCAGCTCACCACGGGCTGGGGCATCCTACGAGCAGTACTTC
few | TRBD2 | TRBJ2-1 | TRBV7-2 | CASSQGAPGTRSQNEQFF | TGTGCCAGCAGCCAAGGGGCCCCCGGGACTAGAAGCCAGAATGAGCAGTTCTTC
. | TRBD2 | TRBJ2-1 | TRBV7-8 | CASSRRLAGDSYNEQFF | TGTGCCAGCAGCAGGCGACTAGCGGGAGACTCCTACAATGAGCAGTTCTTC
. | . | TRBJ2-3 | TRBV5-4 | CASSPDWSTQYF | TGTGCCAGCAGTCCGGACTGGTCTACGCAGTATTTT
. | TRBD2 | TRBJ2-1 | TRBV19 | CASSIAGGAYNEQFF | TGTGCCAGTAGTATAGCGGGAGGGGCCTACAATGAGCAGTTCTTC
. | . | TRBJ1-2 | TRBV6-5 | CASSYSSGGRQDGYTF | TGTGCCAGCAGTTACTCATCCGGTGGCAGACAGGATGGCTACACCTTC
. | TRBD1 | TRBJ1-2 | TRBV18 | CASSSEGQSYGYTF | TGTGCCAGCTCATCCGAGGGACAGAGTTATGGCTACACCTTC
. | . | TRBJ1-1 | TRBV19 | CASKGQAGGTEAFF | TGTGCCAGTAAAGGTCAGGCGGGGGGCACTGAAGCTTTCTTT
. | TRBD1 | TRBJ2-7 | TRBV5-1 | CASSLDPDRDSYEQYF | TGCGCCAGCAGCCTGGATCCTGACAGGGACTCCTACGAGCAGTACTTC
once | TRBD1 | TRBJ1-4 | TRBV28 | CASSPGQGLGKLFF | TGTGCCAGCAGTCCAGGACAGGGCCTAGGAAAACTGTTTTTT
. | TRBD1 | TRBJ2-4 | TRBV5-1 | CASTPEPGQGGIQYF | TGCGCCAGCACACCCGAACCGGGACAGGGGGGCATTCAGTACTTC
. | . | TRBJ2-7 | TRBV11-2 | CASSLVPGLKSYEQYF | TGTGCCAGCAGCTTAGTCCCGGGACTGAAATCCTACGAGCAGTACTTC